The entry below describes one T cell receptor (beta chain). Its antigen is as yet unknown. This sample is part of a study of cytomegalovirus exposure and HLA in healthy donors. Whole-study findings and limits: The authors considered a cluster of highly shared sequence variants likely to be a sequencing artifact. The majority of TCR sequences were rare, yet some public TCRs appeared in many donors.

Trimming stripped 1 base from V and 4 bases from J, with 16 bases between. CDR1 and CDR2 from the germline V gene are SGHRS and YFSETQ. The CDR3 is made up of 16 amino acids. PCR was performed using 60 Vbeta and 13 Jbeta primers. The data were produced by immunoSEQ multiplex PCR, yet TCRdb's version contains in-frame clones alone and is incomplete. The sample data list about 160,000 clones. This receptor was identified in a woman aged 55-69 years in good health and CMV-seronegative. What was sequenced was PBMCs. J is TRBJ2-3 and V is TRBV5-1; TRBD2 is a possible D gene (6 bases). The CDR3 loop reads CASSLRLSGWADTQYF. CDR3 nucleotides: TGCGCCAGCAGCTTGAGGCTGAGCGGGTGGGCAGATACGCAGTATTTT.